The 15 T cell receptor beta chains below were found in one sample sequenced in a study of T cells in Graves' hyperthyroidism and ophthalmopathy (dated by TCRdb to between 2019 and 2020). The library was built by means of multiplex PCR. Instrument on record: Illumina HiSeq 2000. The TCR beta CDR3 regions were amplified from RNA transcripts. A first-round RT-PCR of the TCR CDR3 used the HTBI primer set with the Qiagen OneStep RT-PCR kit. The public reads were reanalyzed by TCRdb: fastp trimming at Q25, MiXCR alignment, in-frame beta chains only. One record per CDR3 amino acid sequence lists the most common genes and DNA. The sample yields under 250,000 distinct CDR3 sequences; approximately 25% were counted once. Approximately 32% of the sample comes from the top ten. The sequenced material came from blood. These receptors were collected from a woman aged 40 to 55 with Graves' ophthalmopathy.

This clonotype was counted ten times or more. The chain is built from TRBV28 and TRBJ1-2; D is unresolved. The germline CDR1 and CDR2 sequences are MDHEN and SYDVKM. The CDR3 spans 13 residues. Trimming took off 8 bases at V and 2 bases at J, with 12 bases between the two ends. CDR3 sequence reads: CASVPGRNYGYTF. The CDR3 DNA reads as TGTGCCAGCGTTCCGGGCAGGAACTATGGCTACACCTTC.

This rearrangement joins TRBV6-5 to TRBJ1-2; D not certain. The V gene's germline CDR1 is MNHEY and CDR2 SVGAGI. This CDR3 region has 13 residues. The germline V and J ends were trimmed by 4 bases and 4 bases, with 10 bases remaining between them. Here the CDR3 DNA reads TGTGCCAGCAGTTCCTACGACCTCTATGGCTACACCTTC. As protein: CASSSYDLYGYTF.

This clonotype appeared many times. The chain recombines TRBV27 with TRBJ1-1; D is undetermined. V shed 3 bases and J shed 1 base, with 6 bases lying between them. This CDR3 contains 13 residues. From germline, CDR1 is MNHEY and CDR2 SMNVEV (reference sequence). The CDR3 loop is CASSFWKNTEAFF. The CDR3 DNA reads TGTGCCAGCAGTTTTTGGAAGAACACTGAAGCTTTCTTT.

This clonotype has a count of ten or more. The gene calls are TRBV7-2 and TRBJ2-7, with TRBD1 matching 8 bases. The CDR3 consists of 14 residues. Trimming cost V 4 bases and J 5 bases; bases outside gene matches: 7. Germline lookup yields CDR1 SGHTA and CDR2 FQGNSA. CDR3 protein: CASSSRTGYHEQYF. CDR3 bases: TGTGCCAGCAGCTCACGGACAGGGTACCACGAGCAGTACTTC.

There are many counts of this clonotype. Compared with germline, one end of the junction differs, possibly owing to a read error. This rearrangement joins TRBV24-1 to TRBJ2-7; the D call may be TRBD1 or TRBD2 (5 bases each). Germline CDR1 and CDR2: KGHDR and SFDVKD. This CDR3 has 16 residues. This chain's CDR3 is CTTSDLGRDQPYEQYF. The CDR3 DNA reads as TGTACCACCAGTGATTTGGGCAGGGACCAACCCTACGAGCAGTACTTC.

The chain links TRBV28 to TRBJ1-2; D gene ambiguous. The V gene lost 5 bases and the J gene lost 7 bases, with 14 bases spanning the gap. In germline, CDR1 is MDHEN, CDR2 SYDVKM. This CDR3 region has 13 residues. The CDR3 reads CASSAGQDAGYTF. The CDR3 DNA reads as TGTGCCAGCAGTGCTGGCCAGGATGCTGGCTACACCTTC.

This clonotype was detected many times. The V gene is TRBV6-5, the J gene TRBJ2-7; 10 positions agree with TRBD2. This CDR3 has 14 amino acids. The germline CDR1 and CDR2 sequences are MNHEY and SVGAGI. V lost 8 bases, J lost 2 bases, and 6 bases stayed unmatched. CDR3 in amino acids: CASGRAGGPYEQYF. CDR3 sequence (DNA): TGTGCCAGCGGACGAGCGGGAGGGCCCTACGAGCAGTACTTC.

This clonotype occurred many times. J is TRBJ1-2 and V is TRBV5-8; the match to TRBD1 covers 9 bases. The CDR3 totals 12 residues. Germline V gives CDR1 SGHTS, CDR2 YDEGEE. Trimming at V came to 3 bases and at J to 12 bases, leaving 6 bases not matched to a gene. As DNA, the CDR3 is TGTGCCAGCAGCTCCCCGGGACAGGGCCACACCTTC. As protein: CASSSPGQGHTF.

This clonotype showed up many times. V gene TRBV10-2 combines with J gene TRBJ2-7; no clear D. Germline lookup yields CDR1 WSHSY and CDR2 SAAADI. With 2 bases removed from V and 4 bases from J, the gap between germline ends came to 9 bases. The CDR3 is made up of 13 amino acids. Written as DNA, the CDR3 is TGCGCCAGCAGTGAGCACGGCCCATACGAGCAGTACTTC. This sequence encodes CASSEHGPYEQYF.

This clonotype was observed many times. The rearrangement uses TRBV2 and TRBJ1-6; maybe TRBD1 (5 bases). CDR1 is SNHLY, CDR2 FYNNEI, per germline. V lost 6 bases to trimming and J lost 9 bases, with 15 bases between them. The length of the CDR3 is 14 residues. The DNA of the CDR3 is TGTGCCAGCAGGGTAGACAGCGGTAGTTCACCCCTCCACTTT. Amino acid sequence: CASRVDSGSSPLHF.

This clonotype was found many times. The chain recombines TRBV2 with TRBJ1-5; 9 bases agree with TRBD1. CDR3 length: 14 amino acids. The germline CDR1 and CDR2 sequences are SNHLY and FYNNEI. Germline trimming cut 6 bases from V and 6 bases from J; bases unmatched to any gene: 6. CDR3: CASRLGQGGQPQHF. CDR3 bases: TGTGCCAGCAGACTGGGACAGGGAGGTCAGCCCCAGCATTTT.

At least ten counts were recorded for this clonotype. The CDR3 DNA reads TGTGCCAGCACCCCTCGAGGGACTGAAGCTTTCTTT. Amino acids: CASTPRGTEAFF. This chain connects TRBV28 to TRBJ1-1; D remains unclear. This CDR3 spans 12 amino acids. Germline V gene data show CDR1 as MDHEN and CDR2 as SYDVKM. Trimming removed 7 bases from V and 5 bases from J, with 11 bases in between.

In its sample, this clonotype was seen many times. V and J are TRBV28 and TRBJ2-7; perhaps TRBD1 as D (5 bases). Per the germline V gene, CDR1 is MDHEN and CDR2 is SYDVKM. The CDR3 sequence is 15 residues long. The V end lost 5 bases, the J end lost 1 base, and 15 bases lay between the germline ends. The chain's CDR3 is CASSPPRQPSYEQYF. The CDR3, as DNA: TGTGCCAGCAGTCCTCCACGACAGCCTTCCTACGAGCAGTACTTC. The whole variable domain, filled in from reference TRBV28 and TRBJ2-7, reads DVKVTQSSRYLVKRTGEKVFLECVQDMDHENMFWYRQDPGLGLRLIYFSYDVKMKEKGDIPEGYSVSREKKERFSLILESASTNQTSMYLCASSPPRQPSYEQYFGPGTRLTVT.

This clonotype was picked up many times. The chain carries TRBV6-5 and TRBJ1-2; unclear D gene. Trimming stripped 8 bases from V and 5 bases from J, with 12 bases between. The CDR3 covers 12 residues. Per the germline V gene, CDR1 is MNHEY and CDR2 is SVGAGI. CDR3 coding DNA: TGTGCCAGCCGAGGCCCGGATTATGGCTACACCTTC. It yields the protein CASRGPDYGYTF.

This clonotype was counted at least ten times. The chain uses TRBV9 and TRBJ2-7, with D perhaps TRBD1 (5 bases). Germline V gene lookup returns CDR1 SGDLS and CDR2 YYNGEE. This CDR3 region has 14 residues. The germline V and J ends were trimmed by 4 bases and 2 bases, with 13 bases remaining between them. The CDR3: CASSFRVGTYEQYF. The CDR3 DNA reads as TGTGCCAGCAGCTTCAGGGTTGGAACCTACGAGCAGTACTTC. Full variable domain (rest looked up from reference TRBV9 and TRBJ2-7): DSGVTQTPKHLITATGQRVTLRCSPRSGDLSVYWYQQSLDQGLQFLIQYYNGEERAKGNILERFSAQQFPDLHSELNLSSLELGDSALYFCASSFRVGTYEQYFGPGTRLTVT.